These 19 T cell receptor beta chains originate from one sample sequenced in a study of a mutant IDH1 vaccine in newly diagnosed glioma (dated by TCRdb to about 2021). What the time point label conveys for this sample: week 11, during vaccination. Each vaccine dose, consisting of 300 ug of a 20-mer mutant IDH1 peptide in Montanide, was administered subcutaneously with topical imiquimod. Antigens of these TCRs are unknown. The library relied on the immunoSEQ multiplex PCR assay. Held by TCRdb, this immuneACCESS table contains in-frame sequences only and omits some clones. Under half of the omission traces to an unresolved V gene where checked; the cause of the rest is unknown. This sample is represented by about 120,000 clones; 90% of them were singletons. The ten most abundant clones make up roughly 0.61% of the sample. Sequencing used PBMCs, obtained from a glioma patient whose treatment included an IDH1 peptide vaccine. All receptors come from a woman in her forties or fifties with glioma.

This chain joins TRBV7-2 and TRBJ2-1; D remains unclear. Germline-derived CDR1 and CDR2 are SGHTA and FQGNSA. V gave up 1 base and J gave up 2 bases, with 9 bases separating them. There are 15 residues in the CDR3. CDR3 loop: CASSLDQTPYNEQFF. CDR3 nucleotides: TGTGCCAGCAGCTTAGACCAAACGCCCTACAATGAGCAGTTCTTC.

This rearrangement joins TRBV6-6 to TRBJ2-7, with 12 bases that match TRBD2. The germline CDR1 and CDR2 sequences are MNHNY and SVGAGI (reference sequence). This CDR3 is 13 amino acids long. Trimming took 8 bases from V and 3 from J; bases not matched to a gene: 2. CDR3 nucleotides: TGTGCCAGCGGACTAGCGGGGAACTACGAGCAGTACTTC. Its translation is CASGLAGNYEQYF.

V is TRBV5-1 and J is TRBJ2-1, with 8 positions matching TRBD2. CDR3 length equals 14 residues. From germline, CDR1 is SGHRS and CDR2 YFSETQ. Losses at the gene ends were 1 base for V and 8 bases for J; bases not matched to a gene: 5. The CDR3 loop reads CASSLSGSYDEQFF. CDR3 in DNA: TGCGCCAGCAGCTTGAGCGGGAGTTACGATGAGCAGTTCTTC.

This chain connects TRBV28 to TRBJ1-5, with 9 bases that match TRBD1. V lost 2 bases to trimming and J lost 5 bases; unmatched junction nucleotides: 7. This CDR3 is 16 amino acids long. Germline V gene data show CDR1 as MDHEN and CDR2 as SYDVKM. As DNA, the CDR3 is TGTGCCAGCAGTTTACCGGGACAGGGTGTCTATCAGCCCCAGCATTTT. This codes for CASSLPGQGVYQPQHF. The full variable domain, with the rest looked up from reference TRBV28 and TRBJ1-5, is DVKVTQSSRYLVKRTGEKVFLECVQDMDHENMFWYRQDPGLGLRLIYFSYDVKMKEKGDIPEGYSVSREKKERFSLILESASTNQTSMYLCASSLPGQGVYQPQHFGDGTRLSIL.

This clone was recorded a few times. The chain couples TRBV18 to TRBJ1-3, with TRBD1 matching over 7 bases. CDR1 and CDR2 (germline): KGHSH, LQKENI. V lost 3 bases and J lost 0; bases outside the gene matches: 2. The CDR3 spans 15 residues. Here the CDR3 reads CASSPGTDSGNTIYF. DNA of the CDR3: TGTGCCAGCTCACCCGGGACAGACTCTGGAAACACCATATATTTT.

The chain uses TRBV5-1 and TRBJ2-5; D remains unclear. The J call may not be correct, given that the DNA end is closer to TRBJ2-7. CDR1 is SGHRS, CDR2 YFSETQ, per germline. The CDR3 consists of 14 residues. CDR3 protein: CASRSSQVSYEQYF. CDR3 DNA: TGCGCCAGCAGAAGTAGTCAGGTGTCCTACGAGCAGTACTTC.

This chain joins TRBV19 and TRBJ1-1; D call uncertain. The CDR3 is made up of 14 amino acids. V was cut by 6 bases and J by 0 bases, with 11 bases left in between. Germline-derived CDR1 and CDR2 are LNHDA and SQIVND (reference sequence). In DNA form, the CDR3 reads TGTGCCAGTAGCCCCAGTTTGTTGAACACTGAAGCTTTCTTT. Residues: CASSPSLLNTEAFF.

This clone was seen more than once but under ten times. The chain combines TRBV7-9 with TRBJ2-5; the D is unclear. With 3 bases removed from V and 4 bases from J, the gap between germline ends came to 6 bases. This CDR3 is built from 12 residues. CDR1 is SEHNR and CDR2 is FQNEAQ in the germline V gene (reference sequence). The CDR3, as DNA: TGTGCCAGCAGCTTTGGACGAGAGACCCAGTACTTC. Protein product: CASSFGRETQYF.

The chain carries TRBV29-1 and TRBJ1-1; D unresolved. Trimming shortened V by 4 bases and J by 0 bases, and 6 bases separated the two germline ends. The CDR3 has 12 amino acids. In germline, CDR1 is SQVTM, CDR2 ANQGSEA. The CDR3 bases are TGCAGCGTTGGATATGTGAACACTGAAGCTTTCTTT. Translated: CSVGYVNTEAFF.

The chain couples TRBV7-3 to TRBJ1-5; 9 positions agree with TRBD1. This CDR3 has 13 residues. Germline assignment: CDR1 SGHTA and CDR2 FQGTGA. V lost 5 bases and J lost 7; bases outside the gene matches: 3. CDR3 bases: TGTGCCAGCAGCGTTACAGGGGGCCAGCCCCAGCATTTT. It encodes CASSVTGGQPQHF.

This sequence joins TRBV4-2 and TRBJ2-1; unclear D gene. V shed 2 bases and J shed 3 bases, with 2 bases lying between them. CDR3 size: 12 residues. The germline gives CDR1 LGHNA, CDR2 YNFKEQ. CDR3 in amino acids: CASSQIYNEQFF. The CDR3, as DNA: TGTGCCAGCAGCCAAATCTACAATGAGCAGTTCTTC.

The chain has TRBV4-2 and TRBJ1-1; D is ambiguous. Trimming cost V 0 bases and J 6 bases, with 11 bases left between them. Germline loops: CDR1 LGHNA, CDR2 YNFKEQ. The length of the CDR3 is 14 residues. Here the CDR3 reads CASSQDPGWAEAFF. In nucleotides, the CDR3 is TGTGCCAGCAGCCAAGATCCCGGGTGGGCTGAAGCTTTCTTT.

This sequence joins TRBV29-1 and TRBJ2-1; 7 nucleotides align to TRBD2. Germline V lookup: CDR1 SQVTM, CDR2 ANQGSEA. CDR3 length equals 14 residues. The V gene end was trimmed by 5 bases and the J gene end by 4 bases; junction bases not matched to a gene: 8. CDR3: CSVLNGGGYNEQFF. CDR3 DNA: TGCAGCGTTTTGAATGGGGGGGGATACAATGAGCAGTTCTTC.

The V call is TRBV6-5, the J call TRBJ1-2; no firm D call. CDR3 size: 14 residues. The germline CDR1 and CDR2 sequences are MNHEY and SVGAGI. V shed 6 bases and J shed 2 bases, with 13 bases lying between them. The CDR3 nucleotides read TGTGCCAGCAGCCCCGATGGGTGGAACTATGGCTACACCTTC. It codes for CASSPDGWNYGYTF.

V gene TRBV29-1 combines with J gene TRBJ2-2; D may match TRBD1 or TRBD2 (6 bases each). Germline V gene sequence: CDR1 SQVTM, CDR2 ANQGSEA. This CDR3 comprises 15 residues. The ends were cut back, 7 bases at V and 5 bases at J, with 20 bases in the middle. The CDR3 DNA reads as TGCAGCGCGGTCGAGCGGCGAGGGGGGACCGGGGAGCTGTTTTTT. It yields the protein CSAVERRGGTGELFF.

The table lists this clone with a count of one. The genes are TRBV7-9 and TRBJ1-1, with 11 bases identical to TRBD1. CDR1 and CDR2 (germline): SEHNR, FQNEAQ (reference sequence). The CDR3 runs to 17 residues. Unmatched junction bases numbered 9, after V lost 5 bases and J lost 1 base. CDR3 in DNA: TGTGCCAGCAGCCCTTCCCCGGGACAGGGGGGGAACACTGAAGCTTTCTTT. It specifies CASSPSPGQGGNTEAFF. Combining the CDR3 with reference TRBV7-9 and TRBJ1-1 gives the whole variable domain DTGVSQNPRHKITKRGQNVTFRCDPISEHNRLYWYRQTLGQGPEFLTYFQNEAQLEKSRLLSDRFSAERPKGSFSTLEIQRTEQGDSAMYLCASSPSPGQGGNTEAFFGQGTRLTVV.

The V and J genes are TRBV19 and TRBJ1-1; 7 positions agree with TRBD1. The CDR3 has 14 residues. With 6 bases clipped from V and 4 bases from J, the junction kept 8 bases outside the gene matches. Germline V gene data show CDR1 as LNHDA and CDR2 as SQIVND (reference sequence). CDR3 loop: CASSWGRGGTEAFF. CDR3 in DNA: TGTGCCAGTAGCTGGGGCAGGGGGGGCACTGAAGCTTTCTTT. The variable domain in full, completed from reference TRBV19 and TRBJ1-1, reads DGGITQSPKYLFRKEGQNVTLSCEQNLNHDAMYWYRQDPGQGLRLIYYSQIVNDFQKGDIAEGYSVSREKKESFPLTVTSAQKNPTAFYLCASSWGRGGTEAFFGQGTRLTVV.

The rearrangement joins TRBV29-1 to TRBJ2-1, with 10 bases identical to TRBD1. This CDR3 has 12 amino acids. Germline V gene sequence: CDR1 SQVTM, CDR2 ANQGSEA. The V gene end was trimmed by 6 bases and the J gene end by 10 bases; junction bases not matched to a gene: 6. The CDR3 reads CSVAGQGPEQFF. CDR3 nucleotides: TGCAGCGTGGCGGGACAGGGGCCGGAGCAGTTCTTC.

The chain links TRBV9 to TRBJ2-3; D call uncertain. Germline loops: CDR1 SGDLS, CDR2 YYNGEE. The CDR3 spans 13 residues. Trimming took off 1 base at V and 3 bases at J, with 6 bases between the two ends. The CDR3 sequence: CASSVIETDTQYF. Here the CDR3 DNA reads TGTGCCAGCAGCGTAATCGAAACAGATACGCAGTATTTT.